This TCR beta chain is from a study of OX40 agonist ivuxolimab in advanced cancers. As for the study in general: Patients in the trial were receiving intravenous ivuxolimab every 2 weeks, at doses of 0.01 to 10 mg/kg. Those enrolled were 80% to 85% male, with a mean age of about 66 years and ages from 23 to 79.

TCRdb's copy holds only in-frame clones and misses some; the assay was immunoSEQ multiplex PCR. This table holds about 13,000 clones, about 73% found once. Details on this clone: Its target is not known. The same CDR3 is also encoded by other DNA sequences in this sample.

Whole-study results and caveats: Partial responders receiving 0.1-3.0 mg/kg showed among the lowest clonal expansion.

CDR3 length: 15 amino acids. From germline, CDR1 is GTSNPN and CDR2 SVGIG (reference sequence). Deletions cut 4 bases from V and 1 base from J, with 14 bases between. This chain uses TRBV30 with TRBJ2-1; no definite D call. Sample: CD4+ or CD8+ T cells sorted from blood, taken in a trial of the OX40 agonist ivuxolimab. The receptor was derived from an adult with an advanced solid tumor such as melanoma, head and neck, liver or kidney cancer. Here the CDR3 DNA reads TGTGCCTGGACCCCCCGACTGAGTTCCTACAATGAGCAGTTCTTC. The encoded protein is CAWTPRLSSYNEQFF.